This T cell receptor (beta chain) was captured by sequencing in a study of shared clonotypes between healthy human individuals. Donors comprised only Caucasian adults living in Nashville, Tennessee. The unsorted samples had around 86 million PBMCs used for genomic DNA. Researchers ran the assay at a deep level. Per the study methods: Junction-only sequences without quality scores came from ImmunoSEQ, so filtering differed. The data were produced by immunoSEQ multiplex PCR, yet TCRdb's version contains in-frame clones alone and is incomplete. V, J and clone size are taken as reported in that table, and D and trimming were inferred from the DNA itself. This sample has about 470,000 clones; 70% to 80% occur once, and the top ten carry approximately 13%. The CDR3 is made up of 13 amino acids. From germline, CDR1 is GTSNPN and CDR2 SVGIG (reference sequence). This clone was counted once.

This sequence joins TRBV30 and TRBJ2-5; 7 bases agree with TRBD1. The J call is uncertain, as TRBJ2-7 better fits the DNA end. Sequencing input: PBMCs. This TCR derives from a woman in her forties in good health. Some clones in this sample may be carry-over from other donors' samples. The CDR3 nucleotides read TGTGCCTGGAGTCGAGGACAGGTCTACGAGCAGTACTTC. It yields the protein CAWSRGQVYEQYF.